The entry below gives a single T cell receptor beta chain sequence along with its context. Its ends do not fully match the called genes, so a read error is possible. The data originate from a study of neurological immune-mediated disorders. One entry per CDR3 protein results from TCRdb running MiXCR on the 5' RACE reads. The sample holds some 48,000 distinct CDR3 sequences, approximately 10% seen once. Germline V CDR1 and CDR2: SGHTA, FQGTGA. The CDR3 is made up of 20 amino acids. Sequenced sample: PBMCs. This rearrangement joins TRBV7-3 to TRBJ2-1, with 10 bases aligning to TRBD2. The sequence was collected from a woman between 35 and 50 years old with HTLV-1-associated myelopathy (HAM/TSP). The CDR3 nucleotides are TGTGCCAGCAGCTTAAAAACCGATCGGACTAGCGGTTACTCCCACAATGTGCAGTTCTTC. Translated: CASSLKTDRTSGYSHNVQFF. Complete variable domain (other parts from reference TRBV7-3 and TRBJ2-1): GAGVSQTPSNKVTEKGKYVELRCDPISGHTALYWYRQSLGQGPEFLIYFQGTGAADDSGLPNDRFFAVRPEGSVSTLKIQRTERGDSAVYLCASSLKTDRTSGYSHNVQFFGPGTRLTVL.